This T cell receptor (beta chain) stems from a study of cytomegalovirus exposure and HLA in healthy donors. The CDR3 loop spans 15 amino acids. The germline CDR1 and CDR2 sequences are MGHRA and YSYEKL. Primers for the PCR totalled 60 Vbeta and 13 Jbeta. TCRdb's copy holds only in-frame clones and misses some; the assay was immunoSEQ multiplex PCR. The sample lists some 220,000 clones, 78% seen once, with about 0.47% in the top ten. The chain has TRBV4-1 and TRBJ2-5, with 8 nucleotides matching TRBD2. The J call may be incorrect, as the DNA end agrees better with TRBJ2-7. This clonotype was sampled from a boy younger than 18 in good health and CMV-seronegative. Source material: PBMCs. The CDR3 protein is CASSQFLAGAYEQYF. CDR3 DNA: TGCGCCAGCAGCCAATTTCTAGCGGGCGCATACGAGCAGTACTTC.